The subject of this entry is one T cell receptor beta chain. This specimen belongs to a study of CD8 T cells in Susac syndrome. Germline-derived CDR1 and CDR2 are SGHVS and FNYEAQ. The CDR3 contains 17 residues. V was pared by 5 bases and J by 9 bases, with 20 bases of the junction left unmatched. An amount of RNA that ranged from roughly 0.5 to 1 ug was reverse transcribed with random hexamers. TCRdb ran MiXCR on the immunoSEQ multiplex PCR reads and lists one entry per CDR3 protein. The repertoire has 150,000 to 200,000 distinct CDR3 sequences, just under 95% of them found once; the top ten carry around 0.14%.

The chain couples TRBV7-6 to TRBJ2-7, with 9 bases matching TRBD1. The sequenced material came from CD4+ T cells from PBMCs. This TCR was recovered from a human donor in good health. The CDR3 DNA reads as TGTGCCAGCAGCCCCGGGAGGAGGGGACAGGGTCCACTGGGGCAGTACTTC. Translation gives CASSPGRRGQGPLGQYF.